The T cell receptor beta chain described here comes from a study of shared clonotypes between healthy human individuals. The CDR3 has 16 residues. V dropped 5 bases and J dropped 4 bases, with 17 bases sitting between them. From germline, CDR1 is SEHNR and CDR2 FQNEAQ (reference sequence). TCRdb's table, derived via immunoSEQ multiplex PCR, lists solely in-frame clones and lacks some. This sample has 300,000 to 400,000 clones; over 65% occur once, and the top ten carry 10%. Splitting of CD4+ cells produced CD45RA+ naive and CD45RA-negative memory subsets. The sample holds a few counts of this clone. The clonotype originates from a man under 40 in good health. This rearrangement joins TRBV7-9 to TRBJ2-2; D possibly uses TRBD1 or TRBD2 (5 bases each). The material sequenced was memory CD4+ T cells sorted from blood. Stated subset: CD45RA-negative fraction. The CDR3 bases are TGTGCCAGCAGCCCACCAAGCGGAAGGGGCACCGGGGAGCTGTTTTTT. Residues: CASSPPSGRGTGELFF.